Shown below are 5 T cell receptor beta chains from a single sample sequenced in a study of blood T cells in healthy people across ages. Primers used in a second PCR of roughly 7 to 12 cycles were a sample-barcoded 5' primer and a J-beta primer mix. From the 5' RACE reads, TCRdb called clonotypes with MiXCR, one entry per CDR3 protein. This table has 780,000 or so distinct CDR3 sequences, roughly 50% appearing once. Specimen: blood. The source of these receptors is a man of 80 years or more in good health.

This clonotype appeared a few times. The chain employs TRBV15 and TRBJ2-2, with no clear D. This CDR3 spans 16 amino acids. Trimming stripped 0 bases from V and 0 bases from J, with 8 bases between. Germline CDR1 is LNHNV and CDR2 is YYDKDF (reference sequence). CDR3 nucleotides: TGTGCCACCAGCAGAGATGTGCAGGCGAACACCGGGGAGCTGTTTTTT. This translates into CATSRDVQANTGELFF.

The chain couples TRBV11-2 to TRBJ2-6; no clear D. V was shortened by 2 bases and J by 0 bases, with 8 bases between the two germline ends. The CDR3 is 16 residues long. Germline V gene lookup returns CDR1 SGHAT and CDR2 FQNNGV. The CDR3 bases are TGTGCCAGCAGCTTACGGGCTAGCTCTGGGGCCAACGTCCTGACTTTC. Translated: CASSLRASSGANVLTF.

Details on this clonotype: Germline and junction disagree at one end, which may indicate a read error. The rearrangement uses TRBV20-1 and TRBJ1-1; a possible D gene is TRBD1 (5 bases). The CDR3 sequence is 16 residues long. Looked up from germline, CDR1 is DFQATT and CDR2 is SNEGSKA (reference sequence). The CDR3 loop is CSARGVGELSNTEAFF. CDR3 DNA: TGCAGTGCCAGAGGGGTCGGGGAGTTATCGAACACTGAAGCTTTCTTT.

This sequence joins TRBV6-1 and TRBJ2-1, with 8 bases fitting TRBD2. The germline V gene has CDR1 MNHNS and CDR2 SASEGT. This CDR3 is 15 amino acids long. V lost 8 bases and J lost 4; bases outside the gene matches: 10. The CDR3 nucleotides read TGTGCCAGCGTCGGAACTAGCGGAGGGTACAATGAGCAGTTCTTC. As protein: CASVGTSGGYNEQFF.

CDR3 bases: TGTGCCAGCAGCTTGGACAGGGGGCTTAGAGAGACCCAGTACTTC. Translating gives CASSLDRGLRETQYF. The chain employs TRBV11-2 and TRBJ2-4; 11 bases are a match to TRBD1. The better agreement between TRBJ2-5 and the DNA end casts doubt on the J call. The germline V gene has CDR1 SGHAT and CDR2 FQNNGV. This CDR3 region has 15 residues.